The text below deals with one T cell receptor (beta chain). The target antigen is unknown. From germline, CDR1 is SGHRS and CDR2 YFSETQ. This CDR3 spans 17 amino acids. The data derive from a study of CD8 T cells in ankylosing spondylitis. Whole-study results and caveats: Before this, some motif variants had been reported in reactive arthritis synovial fluid and blood. One TCR beta motif, made up of roughly 8 highly homologous variants, appeared characteristic of ankylosing spondylitis blood.

The TCR beta libraries were generated through quantitative 5'-RACE incorporating molecular barcodes. TCRdb re-derived calls from the 5' RACE reads in MiXCR, one entry per CDR3 protein. The top ten clones hold 12% of a sample with 130,000 or so distinct CDR3 sequences, around 7% of them seen once. The rearrangement links TRBV5-1 to TRBJ2-5; TRBD1 agrees at 11 bases. The DNA end favors TRBJ2-1, so the J call may be wrong. Sequenced material: blood, either unsorted or a sorted T cell fraction (not recorded which). The TCR sequence derives from a male donor with ankylosing spondylitis or in good health (not recorded which). The chain's CDR3 is CASSLVSRTGGRETQFF. The CDR3 DNA sequence: TGCGCCAGCAGCTTGGTCTCAAGGACAGGGGGCAGAGAGACCCAGTTCTTC.